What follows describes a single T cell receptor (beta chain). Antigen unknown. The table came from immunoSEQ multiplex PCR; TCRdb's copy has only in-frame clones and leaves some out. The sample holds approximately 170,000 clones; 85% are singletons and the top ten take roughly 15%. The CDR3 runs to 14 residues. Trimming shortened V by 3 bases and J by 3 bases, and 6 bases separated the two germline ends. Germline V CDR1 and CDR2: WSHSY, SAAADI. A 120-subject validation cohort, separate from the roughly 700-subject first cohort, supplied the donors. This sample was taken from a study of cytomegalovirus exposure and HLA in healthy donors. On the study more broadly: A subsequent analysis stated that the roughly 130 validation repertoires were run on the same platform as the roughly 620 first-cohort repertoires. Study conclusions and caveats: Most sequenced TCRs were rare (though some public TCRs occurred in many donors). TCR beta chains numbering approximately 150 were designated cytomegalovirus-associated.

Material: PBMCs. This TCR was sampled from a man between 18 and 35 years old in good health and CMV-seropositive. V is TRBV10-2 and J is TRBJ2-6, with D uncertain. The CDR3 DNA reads TGCGCCAGCAGTGACTTATATGGGGCCAACGTCCTGACTTTC. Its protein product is CASSDLYGANVLTF.